The 22 T cell receptor beta chains below were found in one sample sequenced in a study of MAIT cells during Salmonella Paratyphi A infection. Time point of the sample: healthy control second sampling, 21 days after first. Flow cytometry identified and sorted MAIT cells as Valpha7.2+ CD161+ T cells. TCRdb reprocessed the 5' RACE reads via MiXCR and lists one record per CDR3 protein. This table holds about 660 distinct CDR3 sequences, roughly 40% found once. Sequencing was carried out using MAIT cells from blood. The receptor set was obtained from an adult in good health.

This clonotype was seen ten or more times. This chain joins TRBV20-1 and TRBJ2-7, with 7 bases that match TRBD1. V gave up 3 bases and J gave up 1 base; unmatched junction bases: 12. This CDR3 has 16 residues. The germline V gene has CDR1 DFQATT and CDR2 SNEGSKA (reference sequence). CDR3 bases: TGCAGTGCTAGCCTCAACGACAGGGAATTTTCCTACGAGCAGTACTTC. It specifies CSASLNDREFSYEQYF.

This clonotype showed up just a few times. The rearrangement uses TRBV25-1 and TRBJ1-5; a weak D match, TRBD1 (6 bases). Trimming cost V 4 bases and J 4 bases, with 17 bases left between them. The CDR3 is made up of 16 amino acids. Germline lookup yields CDR1 MGHDK and CDR2 SYGVNS. Written as DNA, the CDR3 is TGTGCCAGCAGTGCTAGAGGGGGGAGGGAAAATCAGCCCCAGCATTTT. Protein product: CASSARGGRENQPQHF.

The rearrangement uses TRBV7-2 and TRBJ2-1, with 13 bases fitting TRBD2. The CDR3 is made up of 16 amino acids. CDR1 is SGHTA and CDR2 is FQGNSA in the germline V gene. V was pared by 5 bases and J by 4 bases, with 5 bases of the junction left unmatched. The CDR3 here is CASSPQLAGGYNEQFF. The CDR3, as DNA: TGTGCCAGCAGCCCCCAACTAGCGGGGGGGTACAATGAGCAGTTCTTC.

The chain is built from TRBV21-1 and TRBJ2-5; TRBD1 is the table's D call and was not checked against the DNA. TRBV21-1 is an annotated pseudogene. The CDR3 extends over 14 amino acids. The CDR3 loop is CASRDKGGAETQYF. CDR3 bases: TGTGCCAGCAGAGATAAGGGGGGCGCAGAGACCCAGTACTTC.

In this sample, this clonotype turned up many times. This sequence joins TRBV6-1 and TRBJ2-7, with 7 bases aligning to TRBD1. Germline-derived CDR1 and CDR2 are MNHNS and SASEGT. CDR3 length equals 15 residues. Trimming cost V 0 bases and J 0 bases; bases outside gene matches: 2. CDR3 amino acids: CASSEAGGGSYEQYF. The CDR3 DNA follows: TGTGCCAGCAGTGAAGCAGGGGGCGGCTCCTACGAGCAGTACTTC.

This clonotype came up a few times. This sequence joins TRBV28 and TRBJ1-6; D uncertain. The V gene lost 3 bases and the J gene lost 7 bases, with 13 bases spanning the gap. In germline, CDR1 is MDHEN, CDR2 SYDVKM. The CDR3 loop spans 15 amino acids. CDR3: CASSFSGGSNSPLHF. As DNA, the CDR3 is TGTGCCAGCAGTTTCTCAGGTGGATCCAATTCACCCCTCCACTTT.

The V and J genes are TRBV6-4 and TRBJ2-3, with 8 bases that match TRBD2. The CDR3 has 15 amino acids. Germline V CDR1 and CDR2: MRHNA, SNTAGT. The junction had 1 base not matched to a gene; V was cut back by 0 bases and J by 2 bases. As DNA, the CDR3 is TGTGCCAGCAGTGACTCCGGGGGGGCCACAGATACGCAGTATTTT. It specifies CASSDSGGATDTQYF.

Worth noting for this clonotype: The conserved closing phenylalanine or tryptophan is absent in this CDR3, likely reflecting a read error. It is unclear where the CDR3 begins or ends on the DNA, so no DNA is shown, and the CDR3 is as TCRdb lists it. The chain recombines TRBV25-1 with TRBJ2-3; the D call in the table, TRBD1, was not verified against the DNA. Counting both end residues, the CDR3 totals 16 amino acids. Germline CDR1 is MGHDK and CDR2 is SYGVNS. CDR3 in amino acids: CASSEGERGEEEKKEV.

This clonotype was observed many times. The chain has TRBV20-1 and TRBJ2-2; D ambiguous. Germline V lookup: CDR1 DFQATT, CDR2 SNEGSKA (reference sequence). The CDR3 contains 15 residues. V lost 1 base and J lost 3, with 12 bases in between. CDR3 nucleotide sequence: TGCAGTGCTAGAGTCCCGGTCACGGACACCGGGGAGCTGTTTTTT. Amino acids: CSARVPVTDTGELFF.

V and J are TRBV6-1 and TRBJ2-5, with 9 nucleotides matching TRBD2. With 2 bases clipped from V and 0 bases from J, the junction kept 1 base outside the gene matches. Per the germline V gene, CDR1 is MNHNS and CDR2 is SASEGT. There are 15 residues in the CDR3. CDR3 region: CASSELAGNQETQYF. CDR3 DNA sequence: TGTGCCAGCAGTGAACTAGCGGGGAACCAAGAGACCCAGTACTTC.

In its sample, this clonotype was seen a few times. A read error is likely, as this CDR3 ends without the conserved phenylalanine or tryptophan. The limits of the CDR3 on the DNA are not certain, so only TCRdb's listed CDR3 is given. V gene TRBV20-1 combines with J gene TRBJ2-1; the table gives TRBD2 as D, unverified against the DNA. The CDR3 is 15 residues long, ends included. The germline CDR1 and CDR2 sequences are DFQATT and SNEGSKA (reference sequence). CDR3 loop: CSANLGAGDWNEQGG.

V and J are TRBV15 and TRBJ2-6; D unclear. Trimming took off 0 bases at V and 1 base at J, with 7 bases between the two ends. The CDR3 totals 16 residues. In germline, CDR1 is LNHNV, CDR2 YYDKDF (reference sequence). The CDR3 DNA reads as TGTGCCACCAGCAGAGATCTGGGATCTGGGGCCAACGTCCTGACTTTC. Its protein is CATSRDLGSGANVLTF.

A note on this clonotype: The final CDR3 position lacks the conserved phenylalanine or tryptophan, pointing to a likely read error. The DNA is left out, because the CDR3 cannot be placed on it with certainty; the CDR3 is given as TCRdb lists it. The chain employs TRBV6-1 and TRBJ1-1. Germline CDR1 reads MNHNS; CDR2 reads SASEGT. The CDR3 is 15 amino acids long, termini counted. The chain's CDR3 is CASSEEEKGEKEEGG.

Concerning this clonotype itself: Without the conserved terminal phenylalanine or tryptophan, this CDR3 likely stems from a read error. The DNA is omitted, as the CDR3 cannot be located on it reliably, and the CDR3 follows TCRdb's listing. This chain links TRBV20-1 with TRBJ2-2. Germline V gene data show CDR1 as DFQATT and CDR2 as SNEGSKA (reference sequence). Termini included, the CDR3 measures 15 amino acids. CDR3 in amino acids: CSARDLLADTGEMFG.

This chain connects TRBV20-1 to TRBJ2-1; 7 positions match TRBD2. Germline V gene lookup returns CDR1 DFQATT and CDR2 SNEGSKA (reference sequence). CDR3 size: 15 residues. The ends lost 0 bases at V and 10 bases at J; junction bases unmatched: 12. The DNA for the CDR3 is TGCAGTGCTAGAGATCTCCTAGCGGACACCGGGGAGCAGTTCTTC. It yields the protein CSARDLLADTGEQFF.

This clonotype showed up just once. The gene calls are TRBV12-3 or TRBV12-4 and TRBJ2-2, with a tentative D call TRBD2 (6 bases). CDR3 length: 14 amino acids. With 6 bases removed from V and 7 bases from J, the gap between germline ends came to 15 bases. The CDR3 reads CASSPTRESGELFF. The DNA of the CDR3 is TGTGCCAGCAGCCCAACACGGGAGAGCGGGGAGCTGTTTTTT.

As concerns this clonotype: The CDR3 does not end in the conserved phenylalanine or tryptophan, so this is likely a read error. The DNA is left out, because the CDR3 cannot be placed on it with certainty; the CDR3 is given as TCRdb lists it. The rearrangement joins TRBV20-1 to TRBJ1-1. The CDR3 region is 17 residues in length, termini included. CDR1 is DFQATT, CDR2 SNEGSKA, per germline (reference sequence). The CDR3 sequence: CSARVLDEGSTGTEAGG.

The sample holds many counts of this clonotype. The chain combines TRBV20-1 with TRBJ2-5, with 11 bases aligning to TRBD2. CDR1 and CDR2 (germline): DFQATT, SNEGSKA (reference sequence). The CDR3 runs to 16 residues. V gave up 1 base and J gave up 4 bases; unmatched junction bases: 8. The chain's CDR3 is CSARGVAGGPSETQYF. The CDR3 nucleotides read TGCAGTGCTAGAGGCGTAGCGGGAGGGCCCTCAGAGACCCAGTACTTC.

This clonotype is termed hyperexpanded. The rearrangement links TRBV20-1 to TRBJ1-5; TRBD1 might be the D (5 bases). The CDR3 loop spans 14 amino acids. V lost 1 base to trimming and J lost 4 bases, with 11 bases between them. The V gene's germline CDR1 is DFQATT and CDR2 SNEGSKA (reference sequence). The CDR3 coding sequence is TGCAGTGCTAGAGGGGGGAGGGAAAATCAGCCCCAGCATTTT. Translation gives CSARGGRENQPQHF.

This clonotype was observed a few times. The V call is TRBV20-1, the J call TRBJ1-1, with D possibly being TRBD1 (5 bases). The CDR3 is made up of 13 amino acids. Per the germline V gene, CDR1 is DFQATT and CDR2 is SNEGSKA (reference sequence). The ends were cut back, 2 bases at V and 3 bases at J, with 10 bases in the middle. DNA for the CDR3: TGCAGTGCTAGACTAGCGGGGGACACTGAAGCTTTCTTT. Translated: CSARLAGDTEAFF.

Details on this clonotype: Because the CDR3 is missing its conserved closing phenylalanine or tryptophan, this is likely a read error. The DNA is omitted, as the CDR3 cannot be located on it reliably, and the CDR3 follows TCRdb's listing. The chain couples TRBV6-1 to TRBJ1-1; the table calls TRBD1, which could not be checked here. Germline-derived CDR1 and CDR2 are MNHNS and SASEGT. The CDR3 is made up of 15 amino acids, end residues included. The CDR3 is CASSEEETGETEEGG.

Comments on this clonotype: It may be a read error: a sequence one base away is much more abundant. The chain uses TRBV20-1 and TRBJ2-7; possibly TRBD1 for D (6 bases). With 2 bases removed from V and 3 bases from J, the gap between germline ends came to 14 bases. The CDR3 is 14 amino acids. Germline lookup yields CDR1 DFQATT and CDR2 SNEGSKA (reference sequence). The CDR3 is CSARTGQSVYEQYF. The CDR3 region has the DNA TGCAGTGCTAGAACTGGACAGAGTGTCTACGAGCAGTACTTC.